Described below is a single TCR beta chain sequence and its context. The sample is drawn from a study of response to subunit inactivated influenza vaccine. TCRdb independently ran MiXCR on the RT-PCR reads; one entry per CDR3 protein. The sample contains about 540,000 distinct CDR3 sequences, under 30% of which appear only once. This CDR3 spans 14 amino acids. Looked up from germline, CDR1 is SGDLS and CDR2 is YYNGEE. Trimming removed 5 bases at V and 1 base at J, with 9 bases between. The same sample was also studied in work on T cells expressing NK-cell markers. That paper notes: A 5'RACE template switching approach incorporating UMIs was used to make TCR beta cDNA. All TCR beta repertoires analysed originated from sorted CD3+CD56+NKG2C+, CD3+CD56+NKG2C- and CD3+CD56-NKG2C+ T cells. Eight donors were sequenced, seven testing HCMV-seropositive and one testing seronegative. The use of an anti-gamma-delta TCR antibody, which was added in several experiments, restricted sorting to T cells expressing alpha-beta TCR. The CD3+CD56-NKG2C+ fraction of several donors was likewise dominated by these clonotypes.

This receptor was obtained from a man aged 50-60 years who received an inactivated influenza vaccine. The sequences come from CD4+ T cells sorted from PBMCs, collected roughly 13 days after vaccination. V and J are TRBV9 and TRBJ2-2, with D hard to call. CDR3 nucleotide sequence: TGTGCCAGCAGTCCCTTTGAGAACACCGGGGAGCTGTTTTTT. Translation gives CASSPFENTGELFF.